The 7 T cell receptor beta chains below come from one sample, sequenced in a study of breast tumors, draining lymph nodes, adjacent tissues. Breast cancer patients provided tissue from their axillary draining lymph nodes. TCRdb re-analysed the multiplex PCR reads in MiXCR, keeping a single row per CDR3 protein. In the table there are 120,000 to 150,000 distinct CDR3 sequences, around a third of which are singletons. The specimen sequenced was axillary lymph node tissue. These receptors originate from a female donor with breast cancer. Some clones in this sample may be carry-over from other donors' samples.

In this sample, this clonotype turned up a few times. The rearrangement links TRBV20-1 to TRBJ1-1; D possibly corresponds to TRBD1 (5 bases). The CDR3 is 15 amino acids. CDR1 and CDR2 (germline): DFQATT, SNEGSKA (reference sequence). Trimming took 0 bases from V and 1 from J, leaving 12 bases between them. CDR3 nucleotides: TGCAGTGCTAGAGACCCGGGACGGACGAACACTGAAGCTTTCTTT. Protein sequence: CSARDPGRTNTEAFF.

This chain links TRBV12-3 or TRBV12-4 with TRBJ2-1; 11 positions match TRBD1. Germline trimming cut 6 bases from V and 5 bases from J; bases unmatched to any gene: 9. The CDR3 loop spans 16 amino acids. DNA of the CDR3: TGTGCCAGCAGCATCGGACAGGGGGCCTACAACAATGAGCAGTTCTTC. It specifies CASSIGQGAYNNEQFF.

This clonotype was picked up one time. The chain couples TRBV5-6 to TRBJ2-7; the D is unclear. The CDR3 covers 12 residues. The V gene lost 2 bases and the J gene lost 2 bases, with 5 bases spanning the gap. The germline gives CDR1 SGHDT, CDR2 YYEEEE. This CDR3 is CASSFVTYEQYF. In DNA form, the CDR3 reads TGTGCCAGCAGCTTCGTCACCTACGAGCAGTACTTC.

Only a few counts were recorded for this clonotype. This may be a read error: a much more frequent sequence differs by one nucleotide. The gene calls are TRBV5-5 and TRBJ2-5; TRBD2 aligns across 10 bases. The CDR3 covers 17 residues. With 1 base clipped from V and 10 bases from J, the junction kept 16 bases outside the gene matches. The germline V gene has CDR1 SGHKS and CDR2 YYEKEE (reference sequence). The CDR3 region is CASSLTGPAGGQGVQYF. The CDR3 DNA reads TGTGCCAGCAGCTTGACGGGACCAGCGGGGGGGCAGGGTGTCCAGTACTTC.

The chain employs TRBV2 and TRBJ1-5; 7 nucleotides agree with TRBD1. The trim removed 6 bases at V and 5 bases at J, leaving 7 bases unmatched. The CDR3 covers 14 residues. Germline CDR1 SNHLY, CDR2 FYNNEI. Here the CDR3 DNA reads TGTGCCAGCAGCATTGACAGGGTCGATCAGCCCCAGCATTTT. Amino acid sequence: CASSIDRVDQPQHF.

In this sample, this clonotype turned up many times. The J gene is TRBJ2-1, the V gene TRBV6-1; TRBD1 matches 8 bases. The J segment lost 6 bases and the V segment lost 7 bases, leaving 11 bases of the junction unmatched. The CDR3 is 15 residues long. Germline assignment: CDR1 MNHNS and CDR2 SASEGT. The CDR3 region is CASKVGTGRVNEQFF. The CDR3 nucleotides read TGTGCCAGCAAGGTTGGGACAGGAAGAGTCAATGAGCAGTTCTTC.

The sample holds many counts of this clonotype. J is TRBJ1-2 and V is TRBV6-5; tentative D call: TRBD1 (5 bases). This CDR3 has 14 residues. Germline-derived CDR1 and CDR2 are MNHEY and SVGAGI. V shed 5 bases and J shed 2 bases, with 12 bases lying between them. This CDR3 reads CASSHGGENYGYTF. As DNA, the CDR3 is TGTGCCAGCAGTCACGGGGGGGAGAACTATGGCTACACCTTC.